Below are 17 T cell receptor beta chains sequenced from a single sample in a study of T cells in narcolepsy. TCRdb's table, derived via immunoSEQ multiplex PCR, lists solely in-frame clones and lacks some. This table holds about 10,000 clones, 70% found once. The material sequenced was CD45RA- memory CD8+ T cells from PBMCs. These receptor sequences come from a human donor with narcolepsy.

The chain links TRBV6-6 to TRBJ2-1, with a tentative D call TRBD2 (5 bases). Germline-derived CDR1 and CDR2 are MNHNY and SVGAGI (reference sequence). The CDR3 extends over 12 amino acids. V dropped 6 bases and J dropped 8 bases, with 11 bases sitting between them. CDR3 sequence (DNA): TGTGCCAGCAGCGAACTAGGGTATGAGCAGTTCTTC. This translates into CASSELGYEQFF.

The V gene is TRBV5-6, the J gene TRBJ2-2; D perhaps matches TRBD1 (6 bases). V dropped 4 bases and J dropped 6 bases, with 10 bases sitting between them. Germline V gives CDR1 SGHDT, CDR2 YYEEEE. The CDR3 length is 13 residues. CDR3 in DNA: TGTGCCAGCAGCCGTAACAGGGCCGGGGAGCTGTTTTTT. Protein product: CASSRNRAGELFF.

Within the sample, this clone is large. This CDR3 is CASSLHPGLESNEQFF. DNA of the CDR3: TGTGCCAGCAGTCTTCATCCGGGACTAGAGAGCAATGAGCAGTTCTTC. The genes are TRBV27 and TRBJ2-1; 8 bases are a match to TRBD2. J was trimmed by 6 bases and V by 5 bases; bases with no gene match: 12. CDR1 MNHEY and CDR2 SMNVEV come from the germline V gene (reference sequence). The CDR3 totals 16 residues.

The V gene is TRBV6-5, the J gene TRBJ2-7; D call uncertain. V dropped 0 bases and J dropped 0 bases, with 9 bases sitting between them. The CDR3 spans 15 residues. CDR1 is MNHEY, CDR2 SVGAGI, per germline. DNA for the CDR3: TGTGCCAGCAGTTACTCGGTAGCTGACTCCTACGAGCAGTACTTC. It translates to CASSYSVADSYEQYF.

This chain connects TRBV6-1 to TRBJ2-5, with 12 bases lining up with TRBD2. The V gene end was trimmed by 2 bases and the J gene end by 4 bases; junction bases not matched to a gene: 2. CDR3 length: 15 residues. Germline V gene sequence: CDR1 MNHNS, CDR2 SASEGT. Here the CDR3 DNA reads TGTGCCAGCAGTGAACTAGCGGGGGGGCCAGAGACCCAGTACTTC. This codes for CASSELAGGPETQYF.

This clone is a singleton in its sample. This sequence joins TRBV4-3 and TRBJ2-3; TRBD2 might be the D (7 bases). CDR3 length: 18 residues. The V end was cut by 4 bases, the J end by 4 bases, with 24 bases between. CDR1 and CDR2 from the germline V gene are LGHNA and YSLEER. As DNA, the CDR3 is TGCGCCAGCAGCCCGAGGGGGGCGAAAGGGGGGGCGTCAGATACGCAGTATTTT. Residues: CASSPRGAKGGASDTQYF.

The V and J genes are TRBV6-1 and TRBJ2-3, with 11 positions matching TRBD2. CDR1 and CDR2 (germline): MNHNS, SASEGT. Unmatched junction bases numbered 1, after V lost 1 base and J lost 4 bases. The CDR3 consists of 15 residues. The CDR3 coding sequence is TGTGCCAGCAGTGAAGTTAGCGGGGGGGCAGATACGCAGTATTTT. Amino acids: CASSEVSGGADTQYF.

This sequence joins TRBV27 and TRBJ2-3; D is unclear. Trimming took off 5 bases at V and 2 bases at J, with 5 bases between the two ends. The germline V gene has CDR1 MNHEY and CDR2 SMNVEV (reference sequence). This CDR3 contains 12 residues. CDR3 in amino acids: CASSRTTDTQYF. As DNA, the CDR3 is TGTGCCAGCAGTCGAACCACAGATACGCAGTATTTT.

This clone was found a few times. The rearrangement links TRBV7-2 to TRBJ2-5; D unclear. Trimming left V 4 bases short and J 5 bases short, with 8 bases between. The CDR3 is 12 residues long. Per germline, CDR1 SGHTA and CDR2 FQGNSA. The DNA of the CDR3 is TGTGCCAGCAGCTCATTGAAGGAGACCCAGTACTTC. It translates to CASSSLKETQYF.

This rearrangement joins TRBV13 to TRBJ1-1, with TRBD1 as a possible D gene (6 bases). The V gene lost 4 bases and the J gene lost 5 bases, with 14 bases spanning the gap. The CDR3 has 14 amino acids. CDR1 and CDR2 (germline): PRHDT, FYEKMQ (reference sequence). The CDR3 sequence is CASSYRTGRTEAFF. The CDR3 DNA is TGTGCCAGCAGCTACCGAACAGGGCGGACTGAAGCTTTCTTT.

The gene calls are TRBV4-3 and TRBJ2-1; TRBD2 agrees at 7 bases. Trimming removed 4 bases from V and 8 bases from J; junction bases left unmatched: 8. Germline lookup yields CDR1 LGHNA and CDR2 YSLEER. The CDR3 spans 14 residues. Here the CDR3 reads CASSPWTSSHEQFF. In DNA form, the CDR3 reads TGCGCCAGCAGCCCTTGGACTAGTTCGCATGAGCAGTTCTTC.

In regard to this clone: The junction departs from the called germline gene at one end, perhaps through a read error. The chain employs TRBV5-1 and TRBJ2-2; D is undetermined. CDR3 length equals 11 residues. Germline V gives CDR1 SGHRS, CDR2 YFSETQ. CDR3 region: CASTLTGELFF. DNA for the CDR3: TGCGCCAGCACCTTGACCGGGGAGCTGTTTTTT.

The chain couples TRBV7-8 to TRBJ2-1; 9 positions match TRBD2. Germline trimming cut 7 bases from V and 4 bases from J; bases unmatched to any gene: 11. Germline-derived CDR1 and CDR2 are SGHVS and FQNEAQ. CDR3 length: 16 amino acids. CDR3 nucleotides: TGTGCCAGCACCCAGTTAGCGGGAGCAAGTTACAATGAGCAGTTCTTC. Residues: CASTQLAGASYNEQFF. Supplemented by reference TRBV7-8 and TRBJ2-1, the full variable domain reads GAGVSQSPRYKVAKRGQDVALRCDPISGHVSLFWYQQALGQGPEFLTYFQNEAQLDKSGLPSDRFFAERPEGSVSTLKIQRTQQEDSAVYLCASTQLAGASYNEQFFGPGTRLTVL.

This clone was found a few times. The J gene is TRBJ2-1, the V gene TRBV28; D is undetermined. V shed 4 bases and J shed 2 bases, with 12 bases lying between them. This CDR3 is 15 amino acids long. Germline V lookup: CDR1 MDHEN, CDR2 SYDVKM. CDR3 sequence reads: CASSYGQLTYNEQFF. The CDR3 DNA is TGTGCCAGCAGTTACGGGCAGTTAACCTACAATGAGCAGTTCTTC.

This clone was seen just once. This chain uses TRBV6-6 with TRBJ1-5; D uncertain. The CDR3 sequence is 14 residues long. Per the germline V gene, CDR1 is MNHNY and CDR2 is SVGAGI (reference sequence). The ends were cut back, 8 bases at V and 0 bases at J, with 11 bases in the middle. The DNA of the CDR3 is TGTGCCAGCGGTCCCTTCGATAGCAATCAGCCCCAGCATTTT. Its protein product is CASGPFDSNQPQHF.

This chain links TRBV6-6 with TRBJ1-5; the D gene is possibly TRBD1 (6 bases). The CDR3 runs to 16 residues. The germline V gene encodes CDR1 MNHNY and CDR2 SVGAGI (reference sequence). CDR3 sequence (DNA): TGTGCAAGCGACTATGGGGAGGGGGGTAGCAATCAGCCCCAGCATTTT. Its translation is CASDYGEGGSNQPQHF.

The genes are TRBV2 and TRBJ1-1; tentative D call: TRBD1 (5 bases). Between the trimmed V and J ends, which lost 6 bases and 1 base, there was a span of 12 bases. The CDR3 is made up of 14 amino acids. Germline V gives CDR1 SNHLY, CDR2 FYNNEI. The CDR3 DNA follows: TGTGCCAGCAGCGGGGCCTACGGGAACACTGAAGCTTTCTTT. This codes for CASSGAYGNTEAFF.